One and the same sample provided the 31 T cell receptor beta chains below, sequenced in a study of regulatory T cells in long-lasting Graves disease (dated by TCRdb to about 2021). The protocol used for the library was multiplex PCR. Sequencing took place on an Illumina HiSeq 4000. To build TCR beta libraries, CDR3 regions were amplified by Arm-PCR using iRepertoire HTBI primers. Through fastp at Q25 and MiXCR, TCRdb rebuilt clones from the public reads, retaining in-frame beta chains. Here each entry gathers all rows of one CDR3 protein and keeps the most common genes and DNA. This sample lists around 460,000 distinct CDR3 sequences; around a fifth were detected once. The ten largest clones capture over 6% of the sample. In light of the paper, this sample's time point label describes: persistent/refractory GD, antithyroid drugs over 5 years with positive TRAb. RNA was extracted from PBMCs in TRIzol for both TCR sequencing and RNA sequencing.

Source: peripheral blood mononuclear cells (PBMCs), taken when the disease was refractory, from a patient treated with antithyroid drugs. These receptors were obtained from a female donor with Graves disease.

Many counts were recorded for this clonotype. The rearrangement joins TRBV6-1 to TRBJ1-1; maybe TRBD1 (5 bases). The CDR3 spans 13 residues. CDR1 and CDR2 (germline): MNHNS, SASEGT. The ends were cut back, 6 bases at V and 4 bases at J, with 12 bases in the middle. DNA for the CDR3: TGTGCCAGCAGCCCGGGGGTGAGCACTGAAGCTTTCTTT. The encoded protein is CASSPGVSTEAFF.

The table lists this clonotype with many counts. The chain combines TRBV28 with TRBJ1-5; no reliable D call. The CDR3 contains 13 residues. Germline V lookup: CDR1 MDHEN, CDR2 SYDVKM. Trimming took off 4 bases at V and 6 bases at J, with 10 bases between the two ends. The CDR3 reads CASSSGRGQPQHF. For the CDR3, the DNA is TGTGCCAGCAGTTCAGGCCGGGGTCAGCCCCAGCATTTT.

This clonotype has only a few counts. J is TRBJ1-4 and V is TRBV19; D gene ambiguous. CDR3 size: 12 residues. V was cut by 7 bases and J by 4 bases, with 7 bases left in between. Germline CDR1 and CDR2: LNHDA and SQIVND (reference sequence). The CDR3 is CASTQDNEKLFF. The CDR3 bases are TGTGCCAGTACCCAGGATAATGAAAAACTGTTTTTT.

This chain joins TRBV20-1 and TRBJ2-7; 7 bases match TRBD1. The ends lost 4 bases at V and 2 bases at J; junction bases unmatched: 11. The CDR3 sequence is 15 residues long. The germline CDR1 and CDR2 sequences are DFQATT and SNEGSKA (reference sequence). The DNA for the CDR3 is TGCAGTGCTATTGAGGGGGCCTATACCACCTACGAGCAGTACTTC. Amino acid sequence: CSAIEGAYTTYEQYF.

This clonotype has at least ten counts. The chain joins TRBV7-2 to TRBJ2-7; D perhaps matches TRBD1 (6 bases). Germline lookup yields CDR1 SGHTA and CDR2 FQGNSA. CDR3 length: 13 residues. Trimming pared 6 bases from V and 4 bases from J, leaving 13 bases between. For the CDR3, the DNA is TGTGCCAGCAGTTCAGGGGCCGGGTACGAGCAGTACTTC. Amino acids: CASSSGAGYEQYF.

This clonotype appeared a few times. V is TRBV3-1 and J is TRBJ1-2; 7 bases agree with TRBD1. The germline V gene encodes CDR1 LGHDT and CDR2 YNNKEL (reference sequence). With 1 base clipped from V and 5 bases from J, the junction kept 7 bases outside the gene matches. The CDR3 runs 15 residues. The CDR3 protein is CASSQVGTAFYGYTF. CDR3 bases: TGTGCCAGCAGCCAAGTCGGGACAGCATTTTATGGCTACACCTTC.

This clonotype occurred many times. This sequence joins TRBV20-1 and TRBJ1-5, with a tentative D call TRBD1 (5 bases). Germline lookup yields CDR1 DFQATT and CDR2 SNEGSKA (reference sequence). V lost 3 bases, J lost 1 base, and 16 bases lay in between. CDR3 length: 16 amino acids. Written as DNA, the CDR3 is TGCAGTGCTAGTGGGGCCAGGGTCGAGAGCAATCAGCCCCAGCATTTT. Its translation: CSASGARVESNQPQHF.

The J gene is TRBJ1-5, the V gene TRBV6-9; no reliable D call. The CDR3 extends over 14 amino acids. Trimming stripped 3 bases from V and 3 bases from J, with 9 bases between. Germline V lookup: CDR1 MNHGY, CDR2 SVAAGI. CDR3 region: CASSYSGINQPQHF. The CDR3 coding sequence is TGTGCCAGCAGTTACTCCGGTATCAATCAGCCCCAGCATTTT.

This clonotype was seen a handful of times. This chain's CDR3 is CASSQTDREFYNSPLHF. CDR3 nucleotides: TGTGCCAGCAGCCAAACGGACAGGGAGTTTTATAATTCACCCCTCCACTTT. This chain connects TRBV4-2 to TRBJ1-6, with 8 bases identical to TRBD1. The CDR3 is 17 amino acids. Germline loops: CDR1 LGHNA, CDR2 YNFKEQ. The V segment lost 2 bases and the J segment 4 bases; nucleotides outside the gene matches: 7.

CDR3 bases: TGTGCCAGCAGTTTGAAGGCCCTAGGACCAGCGGGAGTTATAGCAAAGGAGCAGTACTTC. It yields the protein CASSLKALGPAGVIAKEQYF. The chain is built from TRBV28 and TRBJ2-7; 8 nucleotides line up with TRBD2. The germline V gene encodes CDR1 MDHEN and CDR2 SYDVKM. CDR3 length: 20 amino acids. With 3 bases clipped from V and 7 bases from J, the junction kept 26 bases outside the gene matches.

This clonotype was detected many times. V usage is TRBV20-1 and J usage is TRBJ1-4, with 7 bases lining up with TRBD1. The germline V gene encodes CDR1 DFQATT and CDR2 SNEGSKA (reference sequence). This CDR3 is built from 15 residues. J gave up 10 bases and V 0 bases, and 11 bases lay outside the gene matches. In nucleotides, the CDR3 is TGCAGTGCTAGAGATCCGGGACAGAGGCGCGGAAAACTGTTTTTT. Amino acid sequence: CSARDPGQRRGKLFF.

This clonotype was found many times. CDR3 amino acids: CASGGQGGNEKLFF. CDR3 DNA sequence: TGTGCCAGCGGAGGGCAGGGAGGTAATGAAAAACTGTTTTTT. V usage is TRBV28 and J usage is TRBJ1-4; perhaps TRBD1 as D (5 bases). The length of the CDR3 is 14 residues. Per the germline V gene, CDR1 is MDHEN and CDR2 is SYDVKM. Trimming removed 8 bases at V and 4 bases at J, with 14 bases between.

The chain uses TRBV6-1 and TRBJ2-4; tentatively, D is TRBD1 (5 bases). The V end lost 6 bases, the J end lost 8 bases, and 11 bases lay between the germline ends. This CDR3 region has 12 residues. From germline, CDR1 is MNHNS and CDR2 SASEGT. The CDR3 protein is CASRGAEDIQYF. CDR3 bases: TGTGCCAGCAGAGGGGCTGAAGACATTCAGTACTTC.

This chain joins TRBV5-1 and TRBJ2-5; the D gene could be TRBD1 or TRBD2 (5 bases each). Germline V lookup: CDR1 SGHRS, CDR2 YFSETQ. V was cut by 3 bases and J by 2 bases, with 11 bases left in between. This CDR3 region has 14 residues. CDR3: CASSWGRPQETQYF. The CDR3 bases are TGCGCCAGCAGCTGGGGACGGCCACAAGAGACCCAGTACTTC. Variable domain in full (rest from reference TRBV5-1 and TRBJ2-5): KAGVTQTPRYLIKTRGQQVTLSCSPISGHRSVSWYQQTPGQGLQFLFEYFSETQRNKGNFPGRFSGRQFSNSRSEMNVSTLELGDSALYLCASSWGRPQETQYFGPGTRLLVL.

As regards this clonotype: A much larger clone lies one base from this, so it may be a read error. This chain connects TRBV5-4 to TRBJ1-1; 8 nucleotides agree with TRBD1. The CDR3 is made up of 16 amino acids. Trimming removed 0 bases from V and 3 bases from J; junction bases left unmatched: 7. Germline V gives CDR1 SGHNT, CDR2 YYREEE (reference sequence). This CDR3 is CASSLGDRRVDTEAFF. CDR3 sequence (DNA): TGTGCCAGCAGCTTGGGGGACAGGCGAGTGGACACTGAAGCTTTCTTT.

Only a few counts were recorded for this clonotype. This rearrangement joins TRBV4-1 to TRBJ2-7; D remains ambiguous. Looked up from germline, CDR1 is MGHRA and CDR2 is YSYEKL. V dropped 2 bases and J dropped 5 bases, with 13 bases sitting between them. This CDR3 has 14 amino acids. CDR3 nucleotides: TGCGCCAGCAGCCAAAGACCGTCCCTCGACGAGCAGTACTTC. Encoded protein: CASSQRPSLDEQYF.

The rearrangement links TRBV5-1 to TRBJ2-7, with 7 bases that match TRBD1. The V and J ends lost 4 bases and 3 bases, in that order; junction bases with no gene match: 7. The germline CDR1 and CDR2 sequences are SGHRS and YFSETQ. This CDR3 has 14 residues. The CDR3, as DNA: TGCGCCAGCAGCGACCGGGACAGCCTCTACGAGCAGTACTTC. Residues: CASSDRDSLYEQYF.

This clonotype appeared many times. The V and J genes are TRBV2 and TRBJ1-5; the D is unclear. V gave up 2 bases and J gave up 7 bases, with 15 bases separating them. The CDR3 sequence is 15 residues long. CDR1 is SNHLY, CDR2 FYNNEI, per germline. CDR3 loop: CASSESALPLQPQHF. For the CDR3, the DNA is TGTGCCAGCAGTGAAAGTGCCCTCCCGCTCCAGCCCCAGCATTTT.

This clonotype was recorded many times. J is TRBJ1-6 and V is TRBV12-3 or TRBV12-4; D perhaps matches TRBD1 (6 bases). The CDR3 is made up of 15 amino acids. Trimming took 8 bases from V and 0 from J, leaving 11 bases between them. The CDR3 sequence is CASETGSSYNSPLHF. The CDR3 DNA follows: TGTGCCAGCGAAACAGGGAGCTCCTATAATTCACCCCTCCACTTT.

This clonotype occurred a few times. This chain connects TRBV20-1 to TRBJ2-5; either TRBD1 or TRBD2 may fit D (5 bases each). This CDR3 contains 14 residues. The germline V gene encodes CDR1 DFQATT and CDR2 SNEGSKA (reference sequence). Trimming removed 4 bases from V and 8 bases from J, with 20 bases in between. CDR3 sequence (DNA): TGCAGTGCTATACCTACCGGGGACGAGGTAACCCAGTACTTC. Protein product: CSAIPTGDEVTQYF.

There are many counts of this clonotype. This sequence joins TRBV7-8 and TRBJ1-2; possibly TRBD1 for D (5 bases). From germline, CDR1 is SGHVS and CDR2 FQNEAQ. V was clipped by 5 bases and J by 6 bases, with 22 bases between them. The CDR3 has 16 residues. This CDR3 reads CASSPATAVGLNGYTF. The CDR3, as DNA: TGTGCCAGCAGCCCGGCGACAGCGGTGGGATTGAATGGCTACACCTTC.

This clonotype was recorded many times. V is TRBV28 and J is TRBJ2-6; D is unresolved. The CDR3 extends over 16 amino acids. Germline V gene data show CDR1 as MDHEN and CDR2 as SYDVKM. V was cut by 6 bases and J by 0 bases, with 12 bases left in between. The CDR3 loop reads CASRRLHASGANVLTF. The CDR3 DNA sequence: TGTGCCAGCAGACGTCTTCATGCCTCTGGGGCCAACGTCCTGACTTTC.

The sample holds a few counts of this clonotype. This chain connects TRBV19 to TRBJ1-5, with D possibly TRBD1 on 6 matching bases. This CDR3 is 17 amino acids long. Germline CDR1 and CDR2: LNHDA and SQIVND (reference sequence). V was cut by 6 bases and J by 5 bases, with 23 bases left in between. This CDR3 reads CASSRDDTGTSDQPQHF. The CDR3 bases are TGTGCCAGTAGCAGGGACGATACAGGGACCTCCGATCAGCCCCAGCATTTT.

There are many counts of this clonotype. The chain is built from TRBV28 and TRBJ1-5; D unclear. CDR1 is MDHEN, CDR2 SYDVKM, per germline. The CDR3 loop spans 10 amino acids. Trimming shortened V by 7 bases and J by 8 bases, and 6 bases separated the two germline ends. CDR3 bases: TGTGCCAGCAACCGAGAGCCCCAGCATTTT. The encoded protein is CASNREPQHF.

In DNA form, the CDR3 reads TGTGCCAGCAGCGCCCTAGGAGGGAATCAGCCCCAGCATTTT. Translation: CASSALGGNQPQHF. The gene calls are TRBV5-5 and TRBJ1-5; D gene unclear. Germline values: CDR1 SGHKS, CDR2 YYEKEE (reference sequence). The CDR3 loop spans 14 amino acids. Trimming removed 4 bases from V and 4 bases from J, with 12 bases in between.

This clonotype was detected only a few times. This rearrangement joins TRBV11-2 to TRBJ2-2, with a tentative D call TRBD2 (5 bases). This CDR3 region has 14 residues. Trimming stripped 5 bases from V and 1 base from J, with 8 bases between. Germline CDR1 and CDR2: SGHAT and FQNNGV. The CDR3 sequence: CASSILVNTGELFF. In nucleotides, the CDR3 is TGTGCCAGCAGCATACTAGTGAACACCGGGGAGCTGTTTTTT.

This clonotype was seen ten or more times. The chain combines TRBV6-1 with TRBJ1-2, with D possibly matching TRBD1 (6 bases). This CDR3 comprises 13 residues. Germline V gene data show CDR1 as MNHNS and CDR2 as SASEGT. Trimming removed 5 bases at V and 4 bases at J, with 11 bases between. Here the CDR3 reads CASSPTGTYGYTF. CDR3 sequence (DNA): TGTGCCAGCAGTCCAACAGGGACCTATGGCTACACCTTC.

This clonotype was detected only a few times. The CDR3 sequence is CASKGTAISYEQYF. CDR3 nucleotides: TGTGCCAGTAAAGGGACAGCGATCTCCTACGAGCAGTACTTC. This chain links TRBV19 with TRBJ2-7; 7 nucleotides line up with TRBD1. The CDR3 consists of 14 residues. With 7 bases clipped from V and 0 bases from J, the junction kept 6 bases outside the gene matches. Germline CDR1 LNHDA, CDR2 SQIVND (reference sequence).

The sample holds a few counts of this clonotype. The chain uses TRBV29-1 and TRBJ1-2, with D possibly TRBD1 on 6 matching bases. This CDR3 has 13 residues. Trimming cost V 7 bases and J 1 base, with 13 bases left between them. The V gene's germline CDR1 is SQVTM and CDR2 ANQGSEA. CDR3 coding DNA: TGCAGCGACCGGGACATCTTTAACTATGGCTACACCTTC. Residues: CSDRDIFNYGYTF.

The CDR3 region is CASSWGGRLSYEQYF. The DNA of the CDR3 is TGTGCCAGCAGCTGGGGCGGGAGGCTTTCCTACGAGCAGTACTTC. J is TRBJ2-7 and V is TRBV5-6; the match to TRBD2 covers 8 bases. After removal of 3 bases from V and 1 base from J, the junction contained 6 bases not matched to a gene. The germline V gene encodes CDR1 SGHDT and CDR2 YYEEEE. The CDR3 runs to 15 residues.

This clonotype was seen a few times. The CDR3 region has the DNA TGTGCCAGCAGTGAAGCGCTTACGGCAGTTTCTTCCGACCATCCCTACGAGCAGTACTTC. Translating it yields CASSEALTAVSSDHPYEQYF. J is TRBJ2-7 and V is TRBV2, with D unclear. Germline V gene lookup returns CDR1 SNHLY and CDR2 FYNNEI. V dropped 0 bases and J dropped 2 bases, with 26 bases sitting between them. This CDR3 contains 20 residues. Full variable domain (rest looked up from reference TRBV2 and TRBJ2-7): EPEVTQTPSHQVTQMGQEVILRCVPISNHLYFYWYRQILGQKVEFLVSFYNNEISEKSEIFDDQFSVERPDGSNFTLKIRSTKLEDSAMYFCASSEALTAVSSDHPYEQYFGPGTRLTVT.